This T cell receptor beta chain was observed in a study of blood T cell repertoires in COVID-19. Background on the study: The United States, Italy and Spain were the sources of the acute and convalescent COVID-19 samples. Sample material is recorded as cDNA or gDNA derived from T cells, B-cell-depleted T cells, or PBMCs.

Per the study methods: Amplification from reference gene primers served as the basis for estimated nucleated cell counts. Assay used: immunoSEQ multiplex PCR; TCRdb lists only in-frame clones, some missing. V, J and clone size are those of that table, while D and trimming were read from the DNA. The sample lists 260,000 or so clones, roughly four fifths occurring once. The germline gives CDR1 SEHNR, CDR2 FQNEAQ (reference sequence). The CDR3 is made up of 14 amino acids. The sequencing sample was made of peripheral blood. The sequence was collected from a woman in her 70s with acute or convalescent COVID-19. The chain recombines TRBV7-9 with TRBJ2-2, with D possibly matching TRBD2 (6 bases). CDR3 sequence reads: CALSRGGTTGELFF. The CDR3 DNA reads as TGTGCGTTAAGTCGGGGAGGTACCACCGGGGAGCTGTTTTTT.